These 22 T cell receptor beta chains came from one sample sequenced in a study of T cells in narcolepsy. TCRdb keeps only in-frame clones here, not all; method: immunoSEQ multiplex PCR. The sample lists tens of thousands of clones; approximately 80% were seen once. The sample was memory (CD45RA-) CD4+ T cells from blood. These receptor sequences come from a human donor in good health.

The chain recombines TRBV7-2 with TRBJ2-7; TRBD1 agrees at 8 bases. V was clipped by 1 base and J by 9 bases; unmatched bases: 8. The CDR3 spans 14 residues. The germline gives CDR1 SGHTA, CDR2 FQGNSA. In nucleotides, the CDR3 is TGTGCCAGCAGCTTAGGTCGCCGGGACAGGACGCAGTACTTC. Its translation is CASSLGRRDRTQYF.

This clone occurred a few times. V is TRBV19 and J is TRBJ1-2; unclear D gene. V gave up 4 bases and J gave up 4 bases, with 7 bases separating them. The germline V gene encodes CDR1 LNHDA and CDR2 SQIVND (reference sequence). The CDR3 is 12 amino acids. The chain's CDR3 is CASSNPAYGYTF. As DNA, the CDR3 is TGTGCCAGTAGTAATCCAGCCTATGGCTACACCTTC.

This clone was counted between two and nine times. The chain employs TRBV7-2 and TRBJ2-7, with D perhaps TRBD2 (6 bases). With 0 bases removed from V and 6 bases from J, the gap between germline ends came to 18 bases. This CDR3 has 16 residues. CDR1 is SGHTA and CDR2 is FQGNSA in the germline V gene. The CDR3 DNA reads as TGTGCCAGCAGCTTAGCGCTTTTGACTAGAGACAGCGAGCAGTACTTC. It translates to CASSLALLTRDSEQYF.

V is TRBV19 and J is TRBJ1-5; no clear D. From germline, CDR1 is LNHDA and CDR2 SQIVND (reference sequence). Trimming cost V 7 bases and J 4 bases, with 17 bases left between them. The CDR3 has 15 amino acids. CDR3 nucleotides: TGTGCCAGTAAGGGTCAGGTAAACCTTAATCAGCCCCAGCATTTT. Translating gives CASKGQVNLNQPQHF.

J is TRBJ1-6 and V is TRBV5-6; 8 bases are shared with TRBD1. The CDR3 runs 15 residues. V was clipped by 4 bases and J by 10 bases; unmatched bases: 10. The germline V gene has CDR1 SGHDT and CDR2 YYEEEE. The CDR3 sequence is CASSPTTGDGSPLHF. The DNA for the CDR3 is TGTGCCAGCAGCCCCACGACAGGGGATGGGTCACCCCTCCACTTT.

In its sample, this clone was seen a few times. The V gene is TRBV6-5, the J gene TRBJ1-1; 8 bases agree with TRBD1. With 7 bases clipped from V and 3 bases from J, the junction kept 10 bases outside the gene matches. The CDR3 length is 15 residues. Germline V gene data show CDR1 as MNHEY and CDR2 as SVGAGI. CDR3 nucleotides: TGTGCCAGCAAGAATACAGGGGGAGTAGACACTGAAGCTTTCTTT. The encoded protein is CASKNTGGVDTEAFF.

The rearrangement uses TRBV7-9 and TRBJ1-3; the D is unclear. From germline, CDR1 is SEHNR and CDR2 FQNEAQ (reference sequence). This CDR3 comprises 15 residues. The germline V and J ends were trimmed by 4 bases and 2 bases, with 12 bases remaining between them. CDR3 DNA sequence: TGTGCCAGCAGCTCGTCCGTCGGGACTGGAAACACCATATATTTT. Its protein is CASSSSVGTGNTIYF.

This clone has only a few counts. V gene TRBV28 combines with J gene TRBJ1-1, with D perhaps matching TRBD1 (6 bases). Trimming took 2 bases from V and 0 from J, leaving 10 bases between them. Germline CDR1 and CDR2: MDHEN and SYDVKM. The CDR3 is made up of 15 amino acids. The CDR3 nucleotides are TGTGCCAGCAGTTTACTCGGACAGATGAACACTGAAGCTTTCTTT. Protein: CASSLLGQMNTEAFF.

The gene calls are TRBV28 and TRBJ1-1; D might be TRBD1 (6 bases). Trimming took 4 bases from V and 5 from J, leaving 11 bases between them. The germline gives CDR1 MDHEN, CDR2 SYDVKM. The CDR3 is 13 residues long. CDR3 amino acids: CASSSAGATEAFF. CDR3 nucleotide sequence: TGTGCCAGCAGTTCGGCAGGGGCTACTGAAGCTTTCTTT.

This clone came up a few times. The DNA of the CDR3 is TGTGCCAGCAGCTTAGAGGGCTATAACTATGGCTACACCTTC. This sequence encodes CASSLEGYNYGYTF. The J gene is TRBJ1-2, the V gene TRBV7-8, with unresolved D. This CDR3 is 14 amino acids long. Germline V CDR1 and CDR2: SGHVS, FQNEAQ. V was shortened by 1 base and J by 1 base, with 7 bases between the two germline ends.

CDR3 DNA sequence: TGTGCCAGCTCACCCCCCGGTGGGGCGAACACTGAAGCTTTCTTT. This sequence encodes CASSPPGGANTEAFF. The chain has TRBV18 and TRBJ1-1, with a possible D match to TRBD1 (5 bases). Trimming cost V 3 bases and J 1 base, with 12 bases left between them. The length of the CDR3 is 15 residues. The germline CDR1 and CDR2 sequences are KGHSH and LQKENI. The variable domain in full, with the rest retrieved from reference TRBV18 and TRBJ1-1, is NAGVMQNPRHLVRRRGQEARLRCSPMKGHSHVYWYRQLPEEGLKFMVYLQKENIIDESGMPKERFSAEFPKEGPSILRIQQVVRGDSAAYFCASSPPGGANTEAFFGQGTRLTVV.

J is TRBJ2-5 and V is TRBV10-1; possibly TRBD2 for D (5 bases). The DNA matches TRBJ2-7 better at its end, which makes the J call doubtful. Germline assignment: CDR1 WNHNN and CDR2 SYGVQD (reference sequence). The CDR3 has 13 residues. The CDR3 reads CASSDARAYEQYF. CDR3 DNA: TGCGCCAGCAGTGATGCGAGGGCCTACGAGCAGTACTTC.

J is TRBJ2-7 and V is TRBV6-1; D is perhaps TRBD2 (6 bases). The CDR3 is 14 amino acids. The germline V gene has CDR1 MNHNS and CDR2 SASEGT. V was shortened by 5 bases and J by 2 bases, with 13 bases between the two germline ends. The CDR3 DNA is TGTGCCAGCAGTTGGGGAGGTCAAACCTACGAGCAGTACTTC. It yields the protein CASSWGGQTYEQYF.

The V call is TRBV5-6, the J call TRBJ1-2; D might be TRBD1 (5 bases). The CDR3 has 15 residues. Deletions cut 4 bases from V and 4 bases from J, with 17 bases between. Germline CDR1 and CDR2: SGHDT and YYEEEE. DNA for the CDR3: TGTGCCAGCAGCCAACTTTTGTGGGGCCTCTATGGCTACACCTTC. It translates to CASSQLLWGLYGYTF.

The chain combines TRBV5-1 with TRBJ2-3; TRBD2 aligns across 16 bases. With V trimmed by 4 bases and J by 2 bases, 7 bases remained unmatched. Germline CDR1 SGHRS, CDR2 YFSETQ. The CDR3 length is 18 residues. Written as DNA, the CDR3 is TGCGCCAGCAGCCCCCCGGGACTAGCGGGAGGGTCCACAGATACGCAGTATTTT. It is translated as CASSPPGLAGGSTDTQYF.

Only one count was recorded for this clone. The V gene is TRBV5-8, the J gene TRBJ2-3, with TRBD1 identical over 10 bases. CDR1 is SGHTS and CDR2 is YDEGEE in the germline V gene. This CDR3 contains 15 residues. After removal of 5 bases from V and 5 bases from J, the junction contained 8 bases not matched to a gene. This CDR3 reads CASSSTGQGRDTQYF. The CDR3 DNA sequence: TGTGCCAGCAGTTCAACGGGACAGGGGCGAGATACGCAGTATTTT. Full variable domain (outside the CDR3, taken from reference TRBV5-8 and TRBJ2-3): EAGVTQSPTHLIKTRGQQATLRCSPISGHTSVYWYQQALGLGLQFLLWYDEGEERNRGNFPPRFSGRQFPNYSSELNVNALELEDSALYLCASSSTGQGRDTQYFGPGTRLTVL.

The chain carries TRBV29-1 and TRBJ2-7; TRBD1 might be the D (5 bases). CDR1 and CDR2 from the germline V gene are SQVTM and ANQGSEA. The V gene lost 6 bases and the J gene lost 0 bases, with 9 bases spanning the gap. The CDR3 totals 12 residues. The CDR3: CSVRDSSYEQYF. The DNA for the CDR3 is TGCAGCGTAAGAGACAGCTCCTACGAGCAGTACTTC.

This clone was recorded once. The CDR3 spells CASSVVGGAEAFF. CDR3 DNA sequence: TGTGCCAGCAGCGTAGTAGGAGGCGCTGAAGCTTTCTTT. The J gene is TRBJ1-1, the V gene TRBV9; D gene uncertain. This CDR3 has 13 residues. Germline lookup yields CDR1 SGDLS and CDR2 YYNGEE. Trimming took 0 bases from V and 6 from J, leaving 9 bases between them. Complete variable domain (other parts from reference TRBV9 and TRBJ1-1): DSGVTQTPKHLITATGQRVTLRCSPRSGDLSVYWYQQSLDQGLQFLIQYYNGEERAKGNILERFSAQQFPDLHSELNLSSLELGDSALYFCASSVVGGAEAFFGQGTRLTVV.

The rearrangement joins TRBV2 to TRBJ1-5; weak D call: TRBD1 (5 bases). Germline-derived CDR1 and CDR2 are SNHLY and FYNNEI. This CDR3 is built from 15 residues. V dropped 1 base and J dropped 9 bases, with 16 bases sitting between them. The CDR3 DNA follows: TGTGCCAGCAGTGAAGGGTGGGGGATGGGTAGGCCCCAGCATTTT. Its translation: CASSEGWGMGRPQHF.

This clone was counted between two and nine times. This chain joins TRBV19 and TRBJ2-1, with D unclear. This CDR3 is built from 13 residues. CDR1 is LNHDA and CDR2 is SQIVND in the germline V gene (reference sequence). V lost 4 bases, J lost 4 bases, and 8 bases lay in between. The CDR3 here is CASSTYSYNEQFF. For the CDR3, the DNA is TGTGCCAGTAGTACCTACAGTTACAATGAGCAGTTCTTC.

This rearrangement joins TRBV19 to TRBJ1-5; 9 bases align to TRBD1. The junction had 7 bases not matched to a gene; V was cut back by 1 base and J by 3 bases. Germline V CDR1 and CDR2: LNHDA, SQIVND (reference sequence). The CDR3 is 17 amino acids. The DNA of the CDR3 is TGTGCCAGTAGTATAGGACAGGGGGGATGGATCAATCAGCCCCAGCATTTT. It codes for CASSIGQGGWINQPQHF.

V and J are TRBV14 and TRBJ1-1; D unresolved. Trimming stripped 3 bases from V and 4 bases from J, with 18 bases between. Looked up from germline, CDR1 is SGHDN and CDR2 is FVKESK. This CDR3 is 16 amino acids long. The CDR3 DNA follows: TGTGCCAGCAGCCAGGGAGGGAGGGCGACGGGCACTGAAGCTTTCTTT. Amino acids: CASSQGGRATGTEAFF.